This TCR beta chain is drawn from a study of blood T cell repertoires in COVID-19. The table came from immunoSEQ multiplex PCR; TCRdb's copy has only in-frame clones and leaves some out. This table holds a few hundred thousand clones, roughly four fifths found once. V lost 2 bases to trimming and J lost 2 bases; unmatched junction nucleotides: 8. Germline CDR1 LGHNA, CDR2 YNFKEQ. The length of the CDR3 is 18 residues. The source of this sequence is a woman aged 45-65 years who had recovered from COVID-19. V gene TRBV4-2 combines with J gene TRBJ2-3; 12 bases line up with TRBD2. The sample was PBMCs or T cells enriched from blood (not recorded which). This chain's CDR3 is CASSQQLLAGGNTDTQYF. The CDR3 DNA follows: TGTGCCAGCAGCCAACAACTACTAGCGGGGGGAAACACAGATACGCAGTATTTT.